These T cell receptor beta chains were read from a single sample in a study of CD8 T cells in Susac syndrome. TCRdb itself ran the immunoSEQ multiplex PCR reads through MiXCR, one entry per CDR3 protein. The data show about 200,000 distinct CDR3 sequences, approximately 94% seen once. The sequencing sample was made of CD4+ T cells from PBMCs. Receptor source: a human donor with multiple sclerosis. Each CDR3 is given with its conserved first and last residue. A D gene is named only where the DNA matches it firmly. Not every row has a clone size; where given, it reads once, few, many or a size class.

j_call: TRBJ1-2
d_call: TRBD1
v_call: TRBV14
clone_size: .
cdr3_aa: CASSLDRGGTGLYGYTF
cdr3_nt: TGTGCCAGCAGCCTTGACAGGGGCGGAACAGGCCTCTATGGCTACACCTTC

j_call: TRBJ2-1
d_call: TRBD2
v_call: TRBV5-4
clone_size: .
cdr3_aa: CASSLTSGGMNEQFF
cdr3_nt: TGTGCCAGCAGCTTAACTAGCGGGGGGATGAATGAGCAGTTCTTC

j_call: TRBJ1-1
d_call: .
v_call: TRBV14
clone_size: .
cdr3_aa: CASSQAGRGEAFF
cdr3_nt: TGTGCCAGCAGCCAAGCAGGTCGGGGTGAAGCTTTCTTT

j_call: TRBJ2-7
d_call: .
v_call: TRBV28
clone_size: .
cdr3_aa: CASRERISSYEQYF
cdr3_nt: TGTGCCAGCAGAGAGAGGATTAGCTCCTACGAGCAGTACTTC

j_call: TRBJ2-6
d_call: .
v_call: TRBV3-1
clone_size: .
cdr3_aa: CASSQLGANVLTF
cdr3_nt: TGTGCCAGCAGCCAACTTGGGGCCAACGTCCTGACTTTC

j_call: TRBJ1-3
d_call: .
v_call: TRBV13
clone_size: .
cdr3_aa: CASSSGVVSGNTIYF
cdr3_nt: TGTGCCAGCAGTTCAGGGGTAGTCTCTGGAAACACCATATATTTT

j_call: TRBJ1-2
d_call: .
v_call: TRBV20-1
clone_size: .
cdr3_aa: CSARNGYTF
cdr3_nt: TGCAGTGCTCGAAATGGCTACACCTTC

j_call: TRBJ2-3
d_call: .
v_call: TRBV7-3
clone_size: .
cdr3_aa: CASSLAPGGAPDTQYF
cdr3_nt: TGTGCCAGCAGCTTAGCCCCAGGGGGGGCCCCAGATACGCAGTATTTT

j_call: TRBJ2-1
d_call: .
v_call: TRBV20-1
clone_size: .
cdr3_aa: CSAREEGVAPYNEQFF
cdr3_nt: TGCAGTGCTAGAGAGGAGGGAGTAGCTCCCTACAATGAGCAGTTCTTC

j_call: TRBJ2-3
d_call: .
v_call: TRBV5-1
clone_size: .
cdr3_aa: CASSLQVNTQYF
cdr3_nt: TGCGCCAGCAGCTTGCAAGTAAATACGCAGTATTTT

j_call: TRBJ2-7
d_call: .
v_call: TRBV4-1
clone_size: once
cdr3_aa: CASSQGSQAYEQYF
cdr3_nt: TGCGCCAGCAGCCAGGGCAGCCAGGCCTACGAGCAGTACTTC

j_call: TRBJ1-2
d_call: .
v_call: TRBV5-4
clone_size: .
cdr3_aa: CASSLGTDSHTYGYTF
cdr3_nt: TGTGCCAGCAGCTTAGGCACAGATAGCCATACATATGGCTACACCTTC

j_call: TRBJ2-3
d_call: TRBD2
v_call: TRBV15
clone_size: .
cdr3_aa: CATSRGLAETSTDTQYF
cdr3_nt: TGTGCCACCAGCAGAGGACTAGCGGAGACTAGCACAGATACGCAGTATTTT

j_call: TRBJ2-6
d_call: TRBD1
v_call: TRBV20-1
clone_size: .
cdr3_aa: CSAPPQGAGANVLTF
cdr3_nt: TGCAGTGCACCCCCACAGGGGGCTGGGGCCAACGTCCTGACTTTC

j_call: TRBJ1-4
d_call: TRBD1
v_call: TRBV20-1
clone_size: .
cdr3_aa: CSPSGTGGRTNEKLFF
cdr3_nt: TGCAGCCCTTCCGGGACAGGGGGCCGGACTAATGAAAAACTGTTTTTT

j_call: TRBJ1-1
d_call: .
v_call: TRBV2
clone_size: .
cdr3_aa: CASTGEVTEAFF
cdr3_nt: TGTGCCAGCACGGGAGAGGTTACTGAAGCTTTCTTT

j_call: TRBJ1-6
d_call: .
v_call: TRBV13
clone_size: once
cdr3_aa: CASSPSRGSLHF
cdr3_nt: TGTGCCAGCAGCCCATCCCGGGGATCCCTCCACTTT